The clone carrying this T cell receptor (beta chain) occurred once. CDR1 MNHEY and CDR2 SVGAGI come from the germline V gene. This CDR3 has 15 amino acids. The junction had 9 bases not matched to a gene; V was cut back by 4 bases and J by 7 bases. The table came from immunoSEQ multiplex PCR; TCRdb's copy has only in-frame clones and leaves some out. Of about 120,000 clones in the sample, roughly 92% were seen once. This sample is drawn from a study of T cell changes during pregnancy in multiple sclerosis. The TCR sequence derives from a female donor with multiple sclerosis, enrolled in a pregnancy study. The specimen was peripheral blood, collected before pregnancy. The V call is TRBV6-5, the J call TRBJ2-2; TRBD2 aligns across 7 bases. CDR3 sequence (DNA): TGTGCCAGCAGTTCTATGGCGGGAGAAGACGGGGAGCTGTTTTTT. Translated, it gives CASSSMAGEDGELFF.